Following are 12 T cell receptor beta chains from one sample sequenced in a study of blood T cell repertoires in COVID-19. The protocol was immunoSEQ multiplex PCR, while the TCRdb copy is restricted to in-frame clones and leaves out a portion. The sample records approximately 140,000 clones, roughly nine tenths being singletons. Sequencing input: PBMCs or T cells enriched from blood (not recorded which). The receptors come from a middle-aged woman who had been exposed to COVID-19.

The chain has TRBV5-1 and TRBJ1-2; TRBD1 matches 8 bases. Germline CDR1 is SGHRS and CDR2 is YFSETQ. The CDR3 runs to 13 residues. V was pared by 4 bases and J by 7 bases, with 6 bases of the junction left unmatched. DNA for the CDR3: TGCGCCAGCAGCACAGAAACAGGGGGTGGCTACACCTTC. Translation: CASSTETGGGYTF.

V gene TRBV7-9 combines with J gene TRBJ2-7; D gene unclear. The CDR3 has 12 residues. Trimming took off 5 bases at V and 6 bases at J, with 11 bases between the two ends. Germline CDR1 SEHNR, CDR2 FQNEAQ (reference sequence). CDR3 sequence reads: CASSRGAFEQYF. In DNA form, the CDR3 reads TGTGCCAGCAGCAGAGGAGCATTCGAGCAGTACTTC.

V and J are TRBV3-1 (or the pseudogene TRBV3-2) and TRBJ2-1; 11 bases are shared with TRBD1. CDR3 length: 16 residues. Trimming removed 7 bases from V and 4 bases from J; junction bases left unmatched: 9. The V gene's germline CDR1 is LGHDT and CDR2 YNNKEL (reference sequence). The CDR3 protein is CASTPLGTGGYNEQFF. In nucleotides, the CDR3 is TGTGCCAGCACCCCGTTAGGGACAGGGGGTTACAATGAGCAGTTCTTC.

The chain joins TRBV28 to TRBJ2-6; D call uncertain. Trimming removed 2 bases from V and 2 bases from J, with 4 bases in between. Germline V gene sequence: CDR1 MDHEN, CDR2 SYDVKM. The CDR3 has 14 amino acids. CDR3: CASSLGPGANVLTF. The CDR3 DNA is TGTGCCAGCAGTTTAGGCCCTGGGGCCAACGTCCTGACTTTC. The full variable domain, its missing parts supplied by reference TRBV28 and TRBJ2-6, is DVKVTQSSRYLVKRTGEKVFLECVQDMDHENMFWYRQDPGLGLRLIYFSYDVKMKEKGDIPEGYSVSREKKERFSLILESASTNQTSMYLCASSLGPGANVLTFGAGSRLTVL.

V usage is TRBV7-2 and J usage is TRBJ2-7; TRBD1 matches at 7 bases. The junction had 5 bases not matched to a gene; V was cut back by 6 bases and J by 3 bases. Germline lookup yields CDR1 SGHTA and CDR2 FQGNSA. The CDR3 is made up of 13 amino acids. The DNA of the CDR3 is TGTGCCAGCAGTCGACAGGGCCTCTACGAGCAGTACTTC. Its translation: CASSRQGLYEQYF.

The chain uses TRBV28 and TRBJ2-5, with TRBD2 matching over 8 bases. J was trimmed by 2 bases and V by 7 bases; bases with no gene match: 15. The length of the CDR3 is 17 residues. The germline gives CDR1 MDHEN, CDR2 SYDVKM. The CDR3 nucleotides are TGTGCCAGCACCCCCCGTGGCCTAGCGGGTCTTCAAGAGACCCAGTACTTC. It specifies CASTPRGLAGLQETQYF.

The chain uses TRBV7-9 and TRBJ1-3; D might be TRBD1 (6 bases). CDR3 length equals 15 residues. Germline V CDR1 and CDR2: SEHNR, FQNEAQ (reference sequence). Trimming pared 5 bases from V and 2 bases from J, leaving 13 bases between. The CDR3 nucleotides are TGTGCCAGCAGCACACAGGGAGCGCCTGGAAACACCATATATTTT. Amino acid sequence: CASSTQGAPGNTIYF.

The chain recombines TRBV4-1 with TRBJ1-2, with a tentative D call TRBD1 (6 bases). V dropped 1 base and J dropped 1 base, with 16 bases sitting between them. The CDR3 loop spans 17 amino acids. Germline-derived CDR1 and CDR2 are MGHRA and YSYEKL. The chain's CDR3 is CASSQAHGQRFNYGYTF. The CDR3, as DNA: TGCGCCAGCAGCCAAGCCCACGGACAGAGATTTAACTATGGCTACACCTTC.

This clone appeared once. For the CDR3, the DNA is TGCGCCAGCAGCCAAGATTTGACAGGGGGCACTGAAGCTTTCTTT. Protein sequence: CASSQDLTGGTEAFF. This chain joins TRBV4-1 and TRBJ1-1; the match to TRBD1 covers 9 bases. The CDR3 runs 15 residues. The V and J ends lost 0 bases and 4 bases, in that order; junction bases with no gene match: 3. Germline values: CDR1 MGHRA, CDR2 YSYEKL.

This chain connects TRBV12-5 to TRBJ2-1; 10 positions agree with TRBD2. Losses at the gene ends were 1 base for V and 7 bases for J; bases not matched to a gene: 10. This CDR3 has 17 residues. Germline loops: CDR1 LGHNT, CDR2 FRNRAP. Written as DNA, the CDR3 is TGTGCTAGTGGTTTGGGAGGGCTAGCGGGAGCTAGAAATGAGCAGTTCTTC. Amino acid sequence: CASGLGGLAGARNEQFF.

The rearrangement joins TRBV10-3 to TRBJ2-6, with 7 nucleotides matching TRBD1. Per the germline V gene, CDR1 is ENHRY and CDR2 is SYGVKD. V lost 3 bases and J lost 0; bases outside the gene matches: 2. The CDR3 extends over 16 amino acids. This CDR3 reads CAISEGQASGANVLTF. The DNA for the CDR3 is TGTGCCATCAGTGAAGGACAGGCCTCTGGGGCCAACGTCCTGACTTTC.

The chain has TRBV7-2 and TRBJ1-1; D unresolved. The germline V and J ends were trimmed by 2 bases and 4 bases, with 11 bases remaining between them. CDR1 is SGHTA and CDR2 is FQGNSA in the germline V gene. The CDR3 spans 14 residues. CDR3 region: CASSLLPYSTEAFF. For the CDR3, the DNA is TGTGCCAGCAGCTTACTCCCGTATTCCACTGAAGCTTTCTTT.